This entry features one T cell receptor beta chain sequence. This sample was included in a study of technical replicates of blood from a few donors. Profiled with immunoSEQ multiplex PCR; TCRdb holds only in-frame clones, not every one. The repertoire has about 97,000 clones, roughly 94% of them found once; the top ten carry 0.33%. The germline CDR1 and CDR2 sequences are KGHSH and LQKENI. Trimming removed 1 base at V and 2 bases at J, with 8 bases between. The CDR3 spans 14 residues. The clonotype originates from a human donor in good health. V gene TRBV18 combines with J gene TRBJ2-5; the D gene is possibly TRBD2 (6 bases). Sample: T cells isolated from PBMCs. The CDR3 sequence: CASSPQGRQETQYF. The CDR3 DNA is TGTGCCAGCTCACCACAGGGGAGGCAAGAGACCCAGTACTTC.